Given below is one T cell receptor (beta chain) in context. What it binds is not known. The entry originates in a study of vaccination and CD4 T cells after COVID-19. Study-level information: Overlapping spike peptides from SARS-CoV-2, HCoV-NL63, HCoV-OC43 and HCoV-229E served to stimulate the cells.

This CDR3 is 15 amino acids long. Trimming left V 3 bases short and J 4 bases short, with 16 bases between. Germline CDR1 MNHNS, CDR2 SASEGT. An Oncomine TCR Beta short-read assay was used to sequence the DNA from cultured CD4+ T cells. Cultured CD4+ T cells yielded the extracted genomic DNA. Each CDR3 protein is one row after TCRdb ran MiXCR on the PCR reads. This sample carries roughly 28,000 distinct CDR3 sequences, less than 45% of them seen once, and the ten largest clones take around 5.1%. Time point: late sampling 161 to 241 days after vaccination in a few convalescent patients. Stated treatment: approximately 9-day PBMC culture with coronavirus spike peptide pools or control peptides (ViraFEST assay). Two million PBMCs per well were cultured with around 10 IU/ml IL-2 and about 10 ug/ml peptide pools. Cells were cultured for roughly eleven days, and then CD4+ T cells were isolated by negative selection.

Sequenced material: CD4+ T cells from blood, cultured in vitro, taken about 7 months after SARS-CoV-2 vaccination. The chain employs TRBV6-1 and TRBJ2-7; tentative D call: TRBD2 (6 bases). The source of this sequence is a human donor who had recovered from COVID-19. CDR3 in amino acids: CASSDLGRGGYEQYF. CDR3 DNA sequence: TGTGCCAGCAGTGACCTAGGGCGGGGCGGGTACGAGCAGTACTTC.